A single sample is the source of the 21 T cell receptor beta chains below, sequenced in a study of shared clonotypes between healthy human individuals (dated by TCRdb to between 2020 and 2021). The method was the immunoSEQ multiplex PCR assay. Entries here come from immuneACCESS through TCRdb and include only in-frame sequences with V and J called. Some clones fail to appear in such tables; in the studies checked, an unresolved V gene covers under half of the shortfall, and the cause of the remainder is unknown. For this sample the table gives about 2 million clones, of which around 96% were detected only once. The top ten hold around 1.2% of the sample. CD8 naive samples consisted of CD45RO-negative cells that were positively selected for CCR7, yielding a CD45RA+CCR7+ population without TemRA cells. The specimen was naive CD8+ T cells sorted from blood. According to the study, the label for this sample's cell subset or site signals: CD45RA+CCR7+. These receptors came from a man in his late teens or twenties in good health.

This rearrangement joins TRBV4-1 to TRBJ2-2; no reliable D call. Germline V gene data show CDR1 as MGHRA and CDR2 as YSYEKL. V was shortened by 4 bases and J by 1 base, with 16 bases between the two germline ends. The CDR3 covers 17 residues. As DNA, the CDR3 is TGCGCCAGCAGCCGGATATCCTCCGGCGGGAACACCGGGGAGCTGTTTTTT. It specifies CASSRISSGGNTGELFF.

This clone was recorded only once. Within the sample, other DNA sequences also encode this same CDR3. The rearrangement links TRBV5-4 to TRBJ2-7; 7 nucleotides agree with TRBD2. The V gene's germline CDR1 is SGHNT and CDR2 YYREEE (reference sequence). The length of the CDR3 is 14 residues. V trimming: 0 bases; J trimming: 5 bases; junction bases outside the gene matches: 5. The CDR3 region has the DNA TGTGCCAGCAGCTTGGCGGGGGGACTAAACGAGCAGTACTTC. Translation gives CASSLAGGLNEQYF.

CDR3 sequence reads: CASSLMGTSGTYEQYF. The CDR3 DNA reads as TGTGCCAGCAGTTTAATGGGGACTAGCGGAACCTACGAGCAGTACTTC. The rearrangement links TRBV27 to TRBJ2-7; TRBD2 agrees at 11 bases. Trimming at V came to 2 bases and at J to 2 bases, leaving 5 bases not matched to a gene. The CDR3 totals 16 residues. The germline gives CDR1 MNHEY, CDR2 SMNVEV (reference sequence).

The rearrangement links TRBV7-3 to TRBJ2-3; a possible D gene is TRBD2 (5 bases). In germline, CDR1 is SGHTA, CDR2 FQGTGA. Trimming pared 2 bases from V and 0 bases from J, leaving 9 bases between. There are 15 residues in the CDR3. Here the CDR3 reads CASSLAGSSTDTQYF. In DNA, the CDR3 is TGTGCCAGCAGCTTAGCGGGCAGTAGCACAGATACGCAGTATTTT.

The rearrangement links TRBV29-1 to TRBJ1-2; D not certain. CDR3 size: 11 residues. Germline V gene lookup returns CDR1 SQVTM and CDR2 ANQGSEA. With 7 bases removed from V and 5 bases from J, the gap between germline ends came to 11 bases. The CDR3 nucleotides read TGCAGCGCCCCGTTTGGGTATGGCTACACCTTC. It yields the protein CSAPFGYGYTF.

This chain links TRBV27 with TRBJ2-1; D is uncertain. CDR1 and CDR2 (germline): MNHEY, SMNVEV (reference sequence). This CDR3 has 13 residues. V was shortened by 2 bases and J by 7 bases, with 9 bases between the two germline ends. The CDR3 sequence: CASSLGMANEQFF. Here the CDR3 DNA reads TGTGCCAGCAGTTTAGGGATGGCAAATGAGCAGTTCTTC.

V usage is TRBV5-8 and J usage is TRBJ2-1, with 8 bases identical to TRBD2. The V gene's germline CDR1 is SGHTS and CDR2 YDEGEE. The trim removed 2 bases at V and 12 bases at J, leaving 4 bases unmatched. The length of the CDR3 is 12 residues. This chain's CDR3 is CASSFPGLGQFF. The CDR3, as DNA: TGTGCCAGCAGCTTTCCGGGACTAGGGCAGTTCTTC.

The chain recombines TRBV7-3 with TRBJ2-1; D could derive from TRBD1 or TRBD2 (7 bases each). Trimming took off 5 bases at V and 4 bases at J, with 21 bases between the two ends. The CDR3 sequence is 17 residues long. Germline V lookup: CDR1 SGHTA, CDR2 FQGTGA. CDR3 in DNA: TGTGCCAGCAGCCCAAAGGGCGGGACAGCGGGGTACAATGAGCAGTTCTTC. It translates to CASSPKGGTAGYNEQFF.

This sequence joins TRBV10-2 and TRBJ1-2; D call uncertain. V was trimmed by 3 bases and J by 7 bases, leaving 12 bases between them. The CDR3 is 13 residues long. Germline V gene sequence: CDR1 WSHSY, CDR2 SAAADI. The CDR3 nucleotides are TGCGCCAGCAGTGAACTTAATGGGATTGGCTACACCTTC. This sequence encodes CASSELNGIGYTF.

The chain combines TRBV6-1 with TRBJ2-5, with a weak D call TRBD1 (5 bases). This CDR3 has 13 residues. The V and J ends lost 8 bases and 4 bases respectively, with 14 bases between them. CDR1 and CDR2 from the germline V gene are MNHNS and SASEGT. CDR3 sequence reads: CASWNWGGETQYF. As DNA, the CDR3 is TGTGCCAGCTGGAATTGGGGCGGAGAGACCCAGTACTTC.

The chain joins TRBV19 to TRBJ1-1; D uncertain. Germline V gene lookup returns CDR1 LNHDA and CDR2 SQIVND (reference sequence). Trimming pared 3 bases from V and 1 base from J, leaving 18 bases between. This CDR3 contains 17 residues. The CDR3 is CASSIAAKMAQNTEAFF. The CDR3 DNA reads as TGTGCCAGTAGTATTGCTGCTAAGATGGCGCAGAACACTGAAGCTTTCTTT.

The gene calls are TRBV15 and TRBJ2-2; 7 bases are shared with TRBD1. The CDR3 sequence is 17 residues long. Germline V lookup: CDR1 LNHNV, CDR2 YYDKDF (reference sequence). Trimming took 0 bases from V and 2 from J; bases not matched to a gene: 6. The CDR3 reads CATSRDWRTGNTGELFF. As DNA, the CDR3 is TGTGCCACCAGCAGAGATTGGAGGACAGGAAACACCGGGGAGCTGTTTTTT. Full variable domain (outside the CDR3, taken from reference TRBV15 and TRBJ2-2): DAMVIQNPRYQVTQFGKPVTLSCSQTLNHNVMYWYQQKSSQAPKLLFHYYDKDFNNEADTPDNFQSRRPNTSFCFLDIRSPGLGDTAMYLCATSRDWRTGNTGELFFGEGSRLTVL.

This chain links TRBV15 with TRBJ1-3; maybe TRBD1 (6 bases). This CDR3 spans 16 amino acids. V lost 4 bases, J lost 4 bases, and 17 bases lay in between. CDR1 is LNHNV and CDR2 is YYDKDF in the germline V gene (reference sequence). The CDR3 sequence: CATSTGPVGTGNTIYF. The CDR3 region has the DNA TGTGCCACCAGCACCGGGCCGGTAGGGACAGGAAACACCATATATTTT.

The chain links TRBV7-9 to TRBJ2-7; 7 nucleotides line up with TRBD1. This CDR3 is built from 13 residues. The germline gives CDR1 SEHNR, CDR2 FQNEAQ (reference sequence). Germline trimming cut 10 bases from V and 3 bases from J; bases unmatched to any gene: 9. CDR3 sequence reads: CATDRDSNYEQYF. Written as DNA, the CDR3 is TGTGCCACGGACCGGGACAGTAACTACGAGCAGTACTTC.

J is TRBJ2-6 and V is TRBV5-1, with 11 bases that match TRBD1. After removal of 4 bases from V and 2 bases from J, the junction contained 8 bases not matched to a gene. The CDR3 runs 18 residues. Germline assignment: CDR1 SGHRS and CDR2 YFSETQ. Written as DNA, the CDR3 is TGCGCCAGCAGCGTAGGGACAGGGGGGAATGCTGGGGCCAACGTCCTGACTTTC. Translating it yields CASSVGTGGNAGANVLTF.

This CDR3 reads CASSFPGPQDSDTQYF. The CDR3 DNA follows: TGTGCCAGCAGCTTTCCGGGACCCCAGGATTCAGATACGCAGTATTTT. The chain recombines TRBV5-5 with TRBJ2-3; D tentatively fits TRBD1 or TRBD2 (5 bases each). The germline V and J ends were trimmed by 2 bases and 4 bases, with 17 bases remaining between them. From germline, CDR1 is SGHKS and CDR2 YYEKEE (reference sequence). The CDR3 runs to 16 residues.

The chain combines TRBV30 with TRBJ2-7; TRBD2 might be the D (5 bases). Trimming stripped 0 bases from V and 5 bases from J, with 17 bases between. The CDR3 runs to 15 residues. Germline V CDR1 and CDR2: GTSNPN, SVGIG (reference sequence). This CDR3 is CAWSVFGLSRHEQYF. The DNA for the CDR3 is TGTGCCTGGAGTGTATTCGGACTTTCCCGCCACGAGCAGTACTTC.

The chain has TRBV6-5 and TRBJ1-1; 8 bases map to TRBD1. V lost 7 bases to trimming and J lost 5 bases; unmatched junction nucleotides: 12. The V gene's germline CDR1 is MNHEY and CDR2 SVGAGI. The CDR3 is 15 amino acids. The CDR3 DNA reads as TGTGCCAGCATACACCGAAACAGGGGGTATACTGAAGCTTTCTTT. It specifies CASIHRNRGYTEAFF.

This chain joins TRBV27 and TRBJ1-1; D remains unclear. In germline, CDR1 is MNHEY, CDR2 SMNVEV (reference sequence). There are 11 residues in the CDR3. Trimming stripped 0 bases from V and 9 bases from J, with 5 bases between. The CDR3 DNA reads TGTGCCAGCAGTTTATCGGGCCAAGCTTTCTTT. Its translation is CASSLSGQAFF.

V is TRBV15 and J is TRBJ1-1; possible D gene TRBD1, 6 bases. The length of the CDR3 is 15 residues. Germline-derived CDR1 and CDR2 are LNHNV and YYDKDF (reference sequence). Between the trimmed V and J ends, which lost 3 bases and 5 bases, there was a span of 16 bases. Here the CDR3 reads CATSSERGPQTEAFF. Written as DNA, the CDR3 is TGTGCCACCAGCAGCGAGCGGGGGCCGCAAACTGAAGCTTTCTTT.

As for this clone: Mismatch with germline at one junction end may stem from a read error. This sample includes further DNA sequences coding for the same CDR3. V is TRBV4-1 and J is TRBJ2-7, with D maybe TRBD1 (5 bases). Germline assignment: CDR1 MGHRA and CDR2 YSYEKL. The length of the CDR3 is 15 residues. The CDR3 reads CASSQVTGSSYEQYF. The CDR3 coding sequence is TGTGCCAGCAGCCAAGTTACAGGTTCCTCCTACGAGCAGTACTTC.